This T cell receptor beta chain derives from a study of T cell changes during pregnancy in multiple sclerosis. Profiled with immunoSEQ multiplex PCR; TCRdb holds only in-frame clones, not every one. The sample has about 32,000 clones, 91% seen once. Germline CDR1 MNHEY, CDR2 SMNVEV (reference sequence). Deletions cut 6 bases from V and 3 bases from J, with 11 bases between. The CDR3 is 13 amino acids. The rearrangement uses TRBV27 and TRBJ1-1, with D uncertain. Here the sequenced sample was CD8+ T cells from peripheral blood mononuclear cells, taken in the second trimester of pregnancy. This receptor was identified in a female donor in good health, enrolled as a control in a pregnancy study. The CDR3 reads CASSLLGDTEAFF. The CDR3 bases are TGTGCCAGCAGCCTGCTGGGAGACACTGAAGCTTTCTTT.